The rows below give T cell receptor beta chains drawn from one sample of a study of blood T cell repertoires in COVID-19. Generated by immunoSEQ multiplex PCR, the TCRdb table keeps only in-frame clones and is missing some. The top ten hold 4% to 5% of the sample, which has approximately 200,000 clones, more than 70% seen once. The material sequenced was peripheral blood. These TCRs come from a woman younger than 45 with acute or convalescent COVID-19. CDR3s include the opening cysteine and the closing phenylalanine or tryptophan. Rows give clone size only sometimes, using once, few, many, or a class for an expanded clone.

v_gene: TRBV15
j_gene: TRBJ2-1
abundance: .
CDR3aa: CATSRDKAVVNEQFF

v_gene: TRBV2
j_gene: TRBJ1-2
abundance: .
CDR3aa: CASSVIRDRVGYTF

v_gene: TRBV7-9
j_gene: TRBJ2-7
abundance: .
CDR3aa: CASSLAGGGAEQYF

v_gene: TRBV13
j_gene: TRBJ1-5
abundance: few
CDR3aa: CASSLEGGAQHF

v_gene: TRBV2
j_gene: TRBJ2-2
abundance: .
CDR3aa: CASKETGTPNTGELFF

v_gene: TRBV30
j_gene: TRBJ1-4
abundance: .
CDR3aa: CASQGGAVSEKLFF

v_gene: TRBV2
j_gene: TRBJ1-1
abundance: .
CDR3aa: CATAPPYPDSFEAFF

v_gene: TRBV5-1
j_gene: TRBJ1-1
abundance: .
CDR3aa: CASSTWTGIPTEAFF

v_gene: TRBV6-5
j_gene: TRBJ2-7
abundance: .
CDR3aa: CASSYSGQGRVYF

v_gene: TRBV28
j_gene: TRBJ2-7
abundance: .
CDR3aa: CASTSGHIYEQYF

v_gene: TRBV11-3
j_gene: TRBJ2-7
abundance: .
CDR3aa: CASRPSGTYEQYF

v_gene: TRBV7-2
j_gene: TRBJ2-1
abundance: .
CDR3aa: CASSLLAGLVHNEQFF

v_gene: TRBV6-5
j_gene: TRBJ1-2
abundance: few
CDR3aa: CASNLRDIYGYTF

v_gene: TRBV29-1
j_gene: TRBJ1-1
abundance: .
CDR3aa: CSVSSGSEAFF

v_gene: TRBV6-2/TRBV6-3
j_gene: TRBJ2-3
abundance: .
CDR3aa: CASSYLDTQYF

v_gene: TRBV6-6
j_gene: TRBJ2-7
abundance: once
CDR3aa: CASSYPYPAEQYF

v_gene: TRBV2
j_gene: TRBJ2-2
abundance: .
CDR3aa: CAGGLARAGELFF

v_gene: TRBV7-2
j_gene: TRBJ2-4
abundance: .
CDR3aa: CASSFAGENIQYF

v_gene: TRBV7-8
j_gene: TRBJ2-3
abundance: .
CDR3aa: CASSPNPPRTQYF